This entry concerns a single T cell receptor (beta chain). These data belong to a study of blood T cell repertoires in COVID-19. Overall study: Researchers got acute and convalescent COVID-19 samples from the United States, Italy and Spain. In each case, the material was cDNA or gDNA derived from T cells, B-cell-depleted T cells, or PBMCs.

In the source study's methods: Reference gene primer amplification in the assay estimated nucleated cell counts. Assay: immunoSEQ multiplex PCR; the TCRdb copy retains only in-frame clones and omits some. The D gene and trimming were derived from the DNA, and the V and J assignments and clone size from that table. The sample holds approximately 69,000 clones, roughly 82% seen once. CDR1 and CDR2 from the germline V gene are SGHKS and YYEKEE (reference sequence). The CDR3 runs 15 residues. J lost 5 bases, V lost 0 bases, and 8 bases had no gene match. The chain couples TRBV5-5 to TRBJ2-7; 7 bases align to TRBD2. Sequenced: peripheral blood. The clonotype comes from a woman in her fifties or sixties with acute or convalescent COVID-19. The CDR3 loop is CASSLDGLEENEQYF. The CDR3 DNA sequence: TGTGCCAGCAGCTTGGACGGACTAGAGGAGAACGAGCAGTACTTC.